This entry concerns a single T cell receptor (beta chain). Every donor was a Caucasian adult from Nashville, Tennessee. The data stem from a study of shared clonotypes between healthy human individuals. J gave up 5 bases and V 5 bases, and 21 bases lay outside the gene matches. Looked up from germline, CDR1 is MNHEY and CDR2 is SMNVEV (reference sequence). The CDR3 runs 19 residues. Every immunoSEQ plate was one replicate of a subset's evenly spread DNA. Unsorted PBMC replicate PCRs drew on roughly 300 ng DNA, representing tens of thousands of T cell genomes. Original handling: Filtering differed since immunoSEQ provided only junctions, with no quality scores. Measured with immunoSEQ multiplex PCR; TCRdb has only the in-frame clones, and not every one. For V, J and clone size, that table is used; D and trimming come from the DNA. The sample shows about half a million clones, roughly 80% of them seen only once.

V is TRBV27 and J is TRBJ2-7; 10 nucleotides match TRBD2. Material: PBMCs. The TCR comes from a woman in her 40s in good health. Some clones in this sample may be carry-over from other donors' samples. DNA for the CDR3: TGTGCCAGCAGTCCTTTGTCCCTCTCCCTTAGCGGGAGGCTCCACGAGCAGTACTTC. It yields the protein CASSPLSLSLSGRLHEQYF.